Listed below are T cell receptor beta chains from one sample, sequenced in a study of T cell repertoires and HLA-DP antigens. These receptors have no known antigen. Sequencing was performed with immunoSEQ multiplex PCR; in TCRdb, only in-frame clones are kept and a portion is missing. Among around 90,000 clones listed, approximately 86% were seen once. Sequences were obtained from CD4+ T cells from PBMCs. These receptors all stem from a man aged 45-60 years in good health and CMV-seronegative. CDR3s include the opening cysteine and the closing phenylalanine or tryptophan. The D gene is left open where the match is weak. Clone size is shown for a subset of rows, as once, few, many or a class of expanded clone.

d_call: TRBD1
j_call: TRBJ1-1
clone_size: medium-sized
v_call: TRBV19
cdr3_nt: TGTGCCAGTATAGGGACAGGGGGCGCGGACACTGAAGCTTTCTTT
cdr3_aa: CASIGTGGADTEAFF

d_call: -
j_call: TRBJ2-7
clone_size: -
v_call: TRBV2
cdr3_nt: TGTGCCAGCAGTGAACAGGGGGGCGCCTACGAGCAGTACTTC
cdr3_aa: CASSEQGGAYEQYF

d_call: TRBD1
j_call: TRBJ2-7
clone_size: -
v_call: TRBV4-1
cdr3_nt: TGCGCCAGCAGCCCCCGGACAGGGGTTGCACCTTACGAGCAGTACTTC
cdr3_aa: CASSPRTGVAPYEQYF

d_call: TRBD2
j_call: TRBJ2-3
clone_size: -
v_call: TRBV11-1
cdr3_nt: TGTGCCAGCAGCAAACGGACTAGCGGGATACTCTCAGATACGCAGTATTTT
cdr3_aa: CASSKRTSGILSDTQYF

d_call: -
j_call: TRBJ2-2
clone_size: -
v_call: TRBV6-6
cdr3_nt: TGTGCCAGCAGTACCCCAGGGATTCGCGGGGAGCTGTTTTTT
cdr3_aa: CASSTPGIRGELFF

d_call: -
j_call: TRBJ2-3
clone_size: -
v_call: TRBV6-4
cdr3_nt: TGTGCCAGCAGTGAATTTGCAGGGGGGTTCACAGATACGCAGTATTTT
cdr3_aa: CASSEFAGGFTDTQYF

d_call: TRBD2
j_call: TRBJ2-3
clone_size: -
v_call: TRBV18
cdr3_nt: TGTGCCAGCTCCCCGGGAGGGGAGGGGCAGTATTTT
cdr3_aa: CASSPGGEGQYF

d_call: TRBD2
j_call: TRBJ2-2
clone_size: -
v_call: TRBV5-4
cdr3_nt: TGTGCCAGTCCCTCCTTGCGGGGGGAGAACACCGGGGAGCTGTTTTTT
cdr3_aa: CASPSLRGENTGELFF

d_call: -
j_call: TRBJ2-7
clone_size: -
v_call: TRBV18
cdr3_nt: TGTGCCAGCTCGCTCACCCGCACCGAGCAGTACTTC
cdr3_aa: CASSLTRTEQYF

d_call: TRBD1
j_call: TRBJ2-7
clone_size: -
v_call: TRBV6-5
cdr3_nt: TGTGCCAGCAGTACGGGACAGGGACGCTACGAGCAGTACTTC
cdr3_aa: CASSTGQGRYEQYF

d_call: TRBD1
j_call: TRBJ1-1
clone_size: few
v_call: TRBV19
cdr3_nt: TGTGCCAGTAGATCCCGGACAGGGTTCACTTTCTTT
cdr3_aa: CASRSRTGFTFF

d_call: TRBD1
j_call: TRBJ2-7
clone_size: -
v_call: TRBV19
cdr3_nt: TGTGCCAGTAGTATGCGTCAGGGGGCTTACGAGCAGTACTTC
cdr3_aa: CASSMRQGAYEQYF

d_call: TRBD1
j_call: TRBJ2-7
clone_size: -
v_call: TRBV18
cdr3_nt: TGTGCCAGCTCACCACGTGGGACAGACGCGACCTACGAGCAGTACTTC
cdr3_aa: CASSPRGTDATYEQYF

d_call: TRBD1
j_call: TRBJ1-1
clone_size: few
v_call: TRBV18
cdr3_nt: TGTGCCAGCCGCACACAGGGGGCTAGGACTGAAGCTTTCTTT
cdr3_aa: CASRTQGARTEAFF

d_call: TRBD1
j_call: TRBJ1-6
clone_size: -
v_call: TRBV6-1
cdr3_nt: TGTGCCACCCGACAGGGAAGCTCCTATAATTCACCCCTCCACTTT
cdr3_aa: CATRQGSSYNSPLHF

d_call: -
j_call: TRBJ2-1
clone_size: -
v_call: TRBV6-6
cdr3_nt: TGTGCCAGCAGCCAAGGGATCAATGAGCAGTTCTTC
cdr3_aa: CASSQGINEQFF

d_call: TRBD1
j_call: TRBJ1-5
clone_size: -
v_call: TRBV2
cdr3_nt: TGTGCCAGCAGGGCAGGGGGGCAGAATCAGCCCCAGCATTTT
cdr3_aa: CASRAGGQNQPQHF

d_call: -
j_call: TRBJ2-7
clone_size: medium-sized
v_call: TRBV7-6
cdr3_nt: TGTGCCAGCAGCTTGGCTAGCTCCTACGAGCAGTACTTC
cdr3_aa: CASSLASSYEQYF

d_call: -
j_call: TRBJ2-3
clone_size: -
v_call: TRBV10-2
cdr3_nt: TGCGCCTTGGTAGCGGATGACACAGATACGCAGTATTTT
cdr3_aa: CALVADDTDTQYF

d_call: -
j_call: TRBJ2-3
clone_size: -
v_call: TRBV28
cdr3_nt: TGTGCCAGCAGCCGAAACACGCGAGATACGCAGTATTTT
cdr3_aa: CASSRNTRDTQYF

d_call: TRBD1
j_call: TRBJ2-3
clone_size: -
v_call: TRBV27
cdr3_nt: TGTGCCAGCAGTTTATACAGGGGAGCCGGCACAGATACGCAGTATTTT
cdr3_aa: CASSLYRGAGTDTQYF

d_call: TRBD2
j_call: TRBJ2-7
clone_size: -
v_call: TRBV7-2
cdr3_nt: TGTGCCAGCAGCTCGGGGACTAGCGGGAGTTACGAGCAGTACTTC
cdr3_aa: CASSSGTSGSYEQYF

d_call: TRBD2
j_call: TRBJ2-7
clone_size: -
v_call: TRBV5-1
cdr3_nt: TGCGCCAGCAGCTTGGTAGCGGGAGTATACGAGCAGTACTTC
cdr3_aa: CASSLVAGVYEQYF

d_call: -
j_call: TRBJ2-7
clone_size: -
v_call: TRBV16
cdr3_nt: TGTGCCAGCAGCCCGAGTAGGGGCTCCTACGAGCAGTACTTC
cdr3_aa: CASSPSRGSYEQYF

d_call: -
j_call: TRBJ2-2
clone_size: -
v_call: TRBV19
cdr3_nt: TGTGCCAGTAGCGAGGAGGGATACACCGGGGAGCTGTTTTTT
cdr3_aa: CASSEEGYTGELFF

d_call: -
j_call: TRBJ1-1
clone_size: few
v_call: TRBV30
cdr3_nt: TGTGCCTGGAGTGTACTTCAAGGAAACACTGAAGCTTTCTTT
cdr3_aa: CAWSVLQGNTEAFF

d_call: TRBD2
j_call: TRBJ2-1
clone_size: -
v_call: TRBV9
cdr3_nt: TGTGCCAGCAGCGTAGTTGCTAGCGGGAGTTCCAATGAGCAGTTCTTC
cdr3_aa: CASSVVASGSSNEQFF

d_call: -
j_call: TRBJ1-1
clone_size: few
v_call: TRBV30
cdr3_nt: TGTGCCTGGAGTGGGGCGTCCTTGGCTTTCTTT
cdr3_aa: CAWSGASLAFF

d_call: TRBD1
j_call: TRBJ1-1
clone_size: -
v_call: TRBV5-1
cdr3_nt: TGCGCCAGCAGCTTGGCCCTATTCGACTCCGACAGGGAGGCTTTCTTT
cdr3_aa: CASSLALFDSDREAFF

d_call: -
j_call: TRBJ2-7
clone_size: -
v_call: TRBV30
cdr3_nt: TGTGCCTGCCGAGTAAGCTCCTACGAGCAGTACTTC
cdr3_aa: CACRVSSYEQYF

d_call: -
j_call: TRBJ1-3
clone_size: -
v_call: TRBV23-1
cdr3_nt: TGCGCCCTTACCGCCAGGAGCTCTGGAAACACCATATATTTT
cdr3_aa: CALTARSSGNTIYF

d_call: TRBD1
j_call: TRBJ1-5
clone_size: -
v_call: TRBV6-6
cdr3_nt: TGTGCCAGCAGGGACAGGGTCAATCAGCCCCAGCATTTT
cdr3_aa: CASRDRVNQPQHF

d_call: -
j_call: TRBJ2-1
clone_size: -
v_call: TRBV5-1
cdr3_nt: TGCGCCAGCAAATCTGGGGAATCCTACAATGAGCAGTTCTTC
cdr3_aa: CASKSGESYNEQFF

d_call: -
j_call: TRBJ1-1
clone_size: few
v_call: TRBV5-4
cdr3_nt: TGTGCCAGCAGCCCCGGAGGGGGGGGGACGAACACTGAAGCTTTCTTT
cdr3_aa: CASSPGGGGTNTEAFF

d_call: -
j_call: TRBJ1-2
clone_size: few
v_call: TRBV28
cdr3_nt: TGTGCCAGCAGTTTAATGACAAGCTATGGCTACACCTTC
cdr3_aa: CASSLMTSYGYTF

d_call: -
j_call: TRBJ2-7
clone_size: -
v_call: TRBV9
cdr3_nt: TGTGCCAGCAGCGCCACAACAGGGTTGAGCGAGCAGTACTTC
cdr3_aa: CASSATTGLSEQYF

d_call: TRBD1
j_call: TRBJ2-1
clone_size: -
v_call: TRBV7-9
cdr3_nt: TGTGCCAGCAGCTTAGCGAGGGGGCGTTGGGGGAATGAGCAGTTCTTC
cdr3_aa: CASSLARGRWGNEQFF

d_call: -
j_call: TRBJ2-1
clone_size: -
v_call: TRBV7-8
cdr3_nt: TGTGCCAGCAGCTTAGCTGGCGGGGTTTACAATGAGCAGTTCTTC
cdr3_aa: CASSLAGGVYNEQFF

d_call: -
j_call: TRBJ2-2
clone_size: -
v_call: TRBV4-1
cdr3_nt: TGCGCCAGCAGCCAAGACAGGGCTGGCACCGGGGAGCTGTTTTTT
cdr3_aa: CASSQDRAGTGELFF

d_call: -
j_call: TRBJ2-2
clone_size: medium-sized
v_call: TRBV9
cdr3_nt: TGTGCCAGCAGCGTAGCAGGCACCGGGGAGCTGTTTTTT
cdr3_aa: CASSVAGTGELFF

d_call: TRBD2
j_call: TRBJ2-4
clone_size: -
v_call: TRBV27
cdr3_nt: TGTGCCAGCAGTTTCCTAGCGGGGGGGCGTGGCATTCAGTACTTC
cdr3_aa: CASSFLAGGRGIQYF

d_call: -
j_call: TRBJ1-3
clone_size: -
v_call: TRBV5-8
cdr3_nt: TGTGCCAGCAGCTTAGGAGGTTTAGGAAACACCATATATTTT
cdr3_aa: CASSLGGLGNTIYF

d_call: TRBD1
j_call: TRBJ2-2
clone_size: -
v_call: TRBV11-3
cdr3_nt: TGTGCCAGCAGCGGACAGGGTCGTGCCGGGGAGCTGTTTTTT
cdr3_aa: CASSGQGRAGELFF

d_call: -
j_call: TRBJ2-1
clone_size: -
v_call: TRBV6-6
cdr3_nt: TGTGCCAGCAGTCTTTTAGGGGGGGGCCTCAATGAGCAGTTCTTC
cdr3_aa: CASSLLGGGLNEQFF

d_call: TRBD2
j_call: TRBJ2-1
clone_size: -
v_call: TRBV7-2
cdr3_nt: TGTGCCAGCAGACCCCCGGCTAGCGGGAGTGCTGAGCAGTTCTTC
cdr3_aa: CASRPPASGSAEQFF

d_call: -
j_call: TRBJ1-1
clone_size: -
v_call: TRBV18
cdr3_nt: TGTGCCAGTTCCGGGGAGCAAGCGGCTTTCTTT
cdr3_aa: CASSGEQAAFF

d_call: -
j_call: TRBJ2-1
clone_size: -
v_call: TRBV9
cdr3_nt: TGTGCCAGCAGCTTAGAGGGGAACCCCCTCAATGAGCAGTTCTTC
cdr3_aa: CASSLEGNPLNEQFF

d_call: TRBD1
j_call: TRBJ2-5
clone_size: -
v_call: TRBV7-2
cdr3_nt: TGTGCCAGCAGCCTGGGACAGGGCCAAGAGACCCAGTACTTC
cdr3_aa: CASSLGQGQETQYF

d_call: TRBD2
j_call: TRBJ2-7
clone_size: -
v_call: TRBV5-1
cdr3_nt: TGCGCCAGCAGCCAGGCGGGAGGAGGAACCTACGAGCAGTACTTC
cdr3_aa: CASSQAGGGTYEQYF

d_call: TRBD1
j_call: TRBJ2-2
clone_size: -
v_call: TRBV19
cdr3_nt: TGTGCCAGTAGTATTGGGGCAGGGGGCATTCGCGACACCGGGGAGCTGTTTTTT
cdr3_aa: CASSIGAGGIRDTGELFF

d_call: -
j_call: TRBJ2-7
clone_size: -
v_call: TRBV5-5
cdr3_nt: TGTGCCAGCAGCTTTTTTCTGGAAAGCTACGAGCAGTACTTC
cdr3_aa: CASSFFLESYEQYF

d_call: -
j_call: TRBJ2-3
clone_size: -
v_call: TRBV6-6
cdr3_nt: TGTGCCAGCACCGGGGTAAGCGGAGTGAACACAGATACGCAGTATTTT
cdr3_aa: CASTGVSGVNTDTQYF

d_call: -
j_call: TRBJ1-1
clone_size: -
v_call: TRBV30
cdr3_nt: TGTGCCTGGAGGGATAGTTACAGGGCCCCGACTTTT
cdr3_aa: CAWRDSYRAPTF

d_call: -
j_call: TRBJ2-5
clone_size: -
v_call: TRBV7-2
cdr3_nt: TGTGCCAGCAGCTTAGCTCAGGGGCGGCAGACCCAGTACTTC
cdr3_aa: CASSLAQGRQTQYF